This T cell receptor beta chain was found in a study of CD8 T cells in ankylosing spondylitis. Study observations and caveats: Previously reported in reactive arthritis synovial fluid and blood were some of the motif variants. Disease-linked clones, CD8+, were relatively rare in peripheral blood. Among TCR beta sequences, a motif of under ten highly homologous variants appeared characteristic of ankylosing spondylitis blood.

5'-RACE, quantitative and with molecular barcodes, yielded the TCR beta libraries. TCRdb processed the 5' RACE reads anew with MiXCR; each CDR3 protein has one entry. The sample gives just over 300,000 distinct CDR3 sequences, around 20% of which show up once; 3.5% is in the top ten. This clonotype was picked up a small number of times. The antigen remains undetermined. CDR3 length: 17 residues. The germline V gene has CDR1 LGHNA and CDR2 YSLEER. With V trimmed by 4 bases and J by 5 bases, 11 bases remained unmatched. The clonotype comes from a female donor with ankylosing spondylitis or in good health (not recorded which). The sample was blood, either unsorted or a sorted T cell fraction (not recorded which). The rearrangement links TRBV4-3 to TRBJ2-2; 9 bases align to TRBD2. The CDR3 protein is CASSPAGLAGFTGELFF. The CDR3 DNA follows: TGCGCCAGCAGCCCCGCAGGTCTAGCGGGATTTACCGGGGAGCTGTTTTTT.